The T cell receptor beta chain under discussion was sequenced for a study of blood T cell repertoires in COVID-19. Background on the study: Acute-phase and convalescent COVID-19 samples originated in the United States, Italy and Spain. PBMCs, B-cell-depleted T cells, or T cells were the source of the cDNA or gDNA that made up the material.

CDR1 is MNHNY and CDR2 is SVGAGI in the germline V gene (reference sequence). Germline trimming cut 6 bases from V and 0 bases from J; bases unmatched to any gene: 0. This CDR3 comprises 14 residues. Per the authors' pipeline: Amplification from reference gene primers served as the basis for estimated nucleated cell counts. Generated by immunoSEQ multiplex PCR, the TCRdb table keeps only in-frame clones and is missing some. D and trimming were read from the DNA, whereas the V and J calls and clone size are those reported in that table. The sample yields around 80,000 clones, around 81% seen once. The chain employs TRBV6-6 and TRBJ1-3; TRBD1 agrees at 9 bases. The TCR was taken from a human donor in a cohort sampled during active COVID-19. Sequenced: peripheral blood. In DNA, the CDR3 is TGTGCCAGCAGGACAGGGGGCTCTGGAAACACCATATATTTT. Its protein product is CASRTGGSGNTIYF.